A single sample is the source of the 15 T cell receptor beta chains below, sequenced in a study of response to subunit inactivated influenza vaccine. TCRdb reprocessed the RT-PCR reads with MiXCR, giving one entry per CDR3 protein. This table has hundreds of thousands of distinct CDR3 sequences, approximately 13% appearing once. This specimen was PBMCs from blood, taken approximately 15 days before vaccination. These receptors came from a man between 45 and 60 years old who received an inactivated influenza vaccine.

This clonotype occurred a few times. CDR3 amino acids: CASSEYSGRETQYF. In nucleotides, the CDR3 is TGTGCCAGCAGTGAATATAGCGGGAGGGAGACCCAGTACTTC. V gene TRBV25-1 combines with J gene TRBJ2-5; 10 bases agree with TRBD2. Germline V lookup: CDR1 MGHDK, CDR2 SYGVNS. This CDR3 is built from 14 residues. With V trimmed by 0 bases and J by 5 bases, 0 bases remained unmatched.

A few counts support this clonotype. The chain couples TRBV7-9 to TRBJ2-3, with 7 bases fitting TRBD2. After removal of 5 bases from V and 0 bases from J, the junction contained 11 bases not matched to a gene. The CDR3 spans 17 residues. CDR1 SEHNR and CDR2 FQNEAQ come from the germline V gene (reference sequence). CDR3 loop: CASSPRGAGPSTDTQYF. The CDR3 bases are TGTGCCAGCAGCCCTCGGGGAGCGGGGCCTAGCACAGATACGCAGTATTTT. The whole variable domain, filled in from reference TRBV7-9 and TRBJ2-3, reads DTGVSQNPRHKITKRGQNVTFRCDPISEHNRLYWYRQTLGQGPEFLTYFQNEAQLEKSRLLSDRFSAERPKGSFSTLEIQRTEQGDSAMYLCASSPRGAGPSTDTQYFGPGTRLTVL.

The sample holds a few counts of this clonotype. CDR3 bases: TGCGCCAGCAGAAAAGACAGGGCGGGCACTGAAGCTTTCTTT. It translates to CASRKDRAGTEAFF. This rearrangement joins TRBV5-1 to TRBJ1-1; 7 bases map to TRBD1. CDR3 length: 14 amino acids. The junction had 8 bases not matched to a gene; V was cut back by 5 bases and J by 4 bases. The V gene's germline CDR1 is SGHRS and CDR2 YFSETQ.

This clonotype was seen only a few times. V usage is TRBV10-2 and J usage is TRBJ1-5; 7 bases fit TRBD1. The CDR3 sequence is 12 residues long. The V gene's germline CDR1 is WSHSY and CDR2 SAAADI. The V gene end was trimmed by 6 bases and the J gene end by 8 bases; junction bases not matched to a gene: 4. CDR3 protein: CASSTGDEPQHF. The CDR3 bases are TGCGCCAGCAGCACAGGGGACGAGCCCCAGCATTTT.

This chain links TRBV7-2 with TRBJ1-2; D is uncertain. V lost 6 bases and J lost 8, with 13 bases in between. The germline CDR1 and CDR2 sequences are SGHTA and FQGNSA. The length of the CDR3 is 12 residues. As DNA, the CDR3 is TGTGCCAGCAGAAGGTCCCCCCGGGGCTACACCTTC. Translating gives CASRRSPRGYTF.

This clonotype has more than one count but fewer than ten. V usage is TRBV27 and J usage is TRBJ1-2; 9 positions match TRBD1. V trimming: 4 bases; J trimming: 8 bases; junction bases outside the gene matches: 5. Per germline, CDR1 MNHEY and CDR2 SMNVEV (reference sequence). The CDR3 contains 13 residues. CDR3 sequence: CASSSQGAGGYTF. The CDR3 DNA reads TGTGCCAGCAGTTCACAGGGGGCCGGGGGCTACACCTTC.

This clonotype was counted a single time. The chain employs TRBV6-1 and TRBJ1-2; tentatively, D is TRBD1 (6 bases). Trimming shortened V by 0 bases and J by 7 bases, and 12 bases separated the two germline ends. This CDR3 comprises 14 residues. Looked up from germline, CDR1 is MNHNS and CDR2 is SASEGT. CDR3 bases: TGTGCCAGCAGTGAAGCGGGGGGGGCTGGTGGCTACACCTTC. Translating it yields CASSEAGGAGGYTF.

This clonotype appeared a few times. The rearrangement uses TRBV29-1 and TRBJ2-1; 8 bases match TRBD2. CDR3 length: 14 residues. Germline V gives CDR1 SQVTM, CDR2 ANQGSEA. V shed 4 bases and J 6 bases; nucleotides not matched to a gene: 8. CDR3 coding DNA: TGCAGCGTTGTGAAAGCGGGAGCGATCAATGAGCAGTTCTTC. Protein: CSVVKAGAINEQFF.

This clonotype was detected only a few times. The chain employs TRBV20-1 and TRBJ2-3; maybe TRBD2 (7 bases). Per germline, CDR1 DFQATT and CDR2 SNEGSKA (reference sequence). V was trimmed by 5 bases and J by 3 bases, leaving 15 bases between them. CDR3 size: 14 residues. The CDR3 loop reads CSAPRTAGTDTQYF. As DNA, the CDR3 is TGCAGTGCTCCAAGGACAGCGGGAACAGATACGCAGTATTTT.

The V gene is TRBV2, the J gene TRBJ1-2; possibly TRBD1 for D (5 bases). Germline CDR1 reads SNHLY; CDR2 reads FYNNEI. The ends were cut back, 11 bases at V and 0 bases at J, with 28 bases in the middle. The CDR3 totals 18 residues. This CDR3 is CACCLYPGGWATNYGYTF. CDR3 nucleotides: TGTGCCTGCTGTTTATATCCCGGGGGATGGGCCACTAACTATGGCTACACCTTC.

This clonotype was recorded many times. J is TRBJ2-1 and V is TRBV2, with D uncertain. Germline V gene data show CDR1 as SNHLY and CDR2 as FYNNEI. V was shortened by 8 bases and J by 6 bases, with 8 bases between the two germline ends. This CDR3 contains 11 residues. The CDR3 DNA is TGTGCCAGCGTCAGTGCCAATGAGCAGTTCTTC. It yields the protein CASVSANEQFF. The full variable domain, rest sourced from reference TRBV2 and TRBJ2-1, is EPEVTQTPSHQVTQMGQEVILRCVPISNHLYFYWYRQILGQKVEFLVSFYNNEISEKSEIFDDQFSVERPDGSNFTLKIRSTKLEDSAMYFCASVSANEQFFGPGTRLTVL.

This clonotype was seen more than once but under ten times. In DNA form, the CDR3 reads TGCAGTACCCAGGGCTACAGTACCTACGAGCAGTACTTC. It encodes CSTQGYSTYEQYF. The chain combines TRBV20-1 with TRBJ2-7, with a possible D match to TRBD1 (5 bases). The CDR3 has 13 amino acids. Trimming took off 8 bases at V and 2 bases at J, with 16 bases between the two ends. CDR1 DFQATT and CDR2 SNEGSKA come from the germline V gene (reference sequence).

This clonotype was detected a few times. The CDR3: CASSQAAGGPQETQYF. The DNA of the CDR3 is TGTGCCAGCAGCCAAGCGGCGGGAGGCCCCCAAGAGACCCAGTACTTC. The rearrangement uses TRBV3-1 and TRBJ2-5, with TRBD2 identical over 8 bases. The CDR3 runs 16 residues. CDR1 is LGHDT and CDR2 is YNNKEL in the germline V gene (reference sequence). The junction had 5 bases not matched to a gene; V was cut back by 1 base and J by 1 base.

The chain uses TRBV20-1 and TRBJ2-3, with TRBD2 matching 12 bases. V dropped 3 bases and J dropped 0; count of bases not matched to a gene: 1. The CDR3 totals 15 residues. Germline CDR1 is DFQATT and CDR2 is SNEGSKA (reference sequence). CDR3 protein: CSASGLAGSTDTQYF. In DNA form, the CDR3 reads TGCAGTGCTAGCGGACTAGCGGGGAGCACAGATACGCAGTATTTT.

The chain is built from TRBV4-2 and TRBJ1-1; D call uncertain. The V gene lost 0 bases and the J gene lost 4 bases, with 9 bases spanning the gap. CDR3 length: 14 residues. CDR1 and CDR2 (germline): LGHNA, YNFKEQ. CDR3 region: CASSQETARTEAFF. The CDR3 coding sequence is TGTGCCAGCAGCCAAGAGACCGCTCGCACTGAAGCTTTCTTT.